Included here is one T cell receptor beta chain sequence, with context. This sample was taken from a study of blood T cell repertoires in COVID-19. Overall study context: PBMCs, B-cell-depleted T cells, or T cells were the source of the cDNA or gDNA that made up the material.

In the authors' methods: The authors estimated nucleated cell counts from reference gene primer amplification. Assay: immunoSEQ multiplex PCR; the TCRdb copy retains only in-frame clones and omits some. The DNA gave D and trimming, while V, J and clone size come from that table. The repertoire holds roughly 100,000 clones, with approximately 77% as singletons. V was clipped by 4 bases and J by 4 bases, with 14 bases between them. CDR1 is SGHNT and CDR2 is YYREEE in the germline V gene (reference sequence). There are 14 residues in the CDR3. The chain uses TRBV5-4 and TRBJ1-2; D remains unclear. This sequence originates from a woman older than 75 with acute or convalescent COVID-19. Sequencing input: peripheral blood. CDR3 amino acids: CASSPIDGGYGYTF. DNA of the CDR3: TGTGCCAGCAGCCCCATAGACGGAGGCTATGGCTACACCTTC.